The 14 T cell receptor beta chains below were found in one sample sequenced in a study of human CD8 memory T cell subsets. By UMI-labeled 5' RACE, the TCR beta libraries were made. Using the 5' RACE reads, TCRdb records one entry per CDR3 protein without DNA. The sample totals thousands of distinct CDR3 sequences. Sequencing used CD8+ T cells from PBMCs. All receptors derive from a human donor in good health.

The genes are TRBV19 and TRBJ1-5; TCRdb's assignment of TRBD1 cannot be checked, as there is no DNA. Germline CDR1 and CDR2: LNHDA and SQIVND (reference sequence). The CDR3 runs 15 residues. The CDR3 is CASRPSGGSNQPQHF.

Judged by frequency, this clonotype is medium-sized. The chain recombines TRBV20-1 with TRBJ2-7; TCRdb selects TRBD1, and the lack of DNA leaves this call unchecked. The CDR3 contains 15 residues. Germline V CDR1 and CDR2: DFQATT, SNEGSKA (reference sequence). Here the CDR3 reads CSATMRDSFSYEQYF.

The V call is TRBV15, the J call TRBJ2-1; the D gene TCRdb calls, TRBD2, cannot be checked with no DNA. The CDR3 extends over 16 amino acids. Germline CDR1 reads LNHNV; CDR2 reads YYDKDF (reference sequence). CDR3 loop: CATSRDRSGSLNEQFF. Filled out from reference TRBV15 and TRBJ2-1, the complete variable domain reads DAMVIQNPRYQVTQFGKPVTLSCSQTLNHNVMYWYQQKSSQAPKLLFHYYDKDFNNEADTPDNFQSRRPNTSFCFLDIRSPGLGDTAMYLCATSRDRSGSLNEQFFGPGTRLTVL.

In terms of frequency, this clonotype is medium-sized. The chain employs TRBV6-4 and TRBJ2-1; checking the TCRdb D call of TRBD1 is not possible without DNA. This CDR3 spans 15 amino acids. The germline CDR1 and CDR2 sequences are MRHNA and SNTAGT. CDR3 loop: CASSDEGQGANEQFF.

The CDR3 spells CASQTGTSAVTQYF. V and J are TRBV12-3 or TRBV12-4 and TRBJ2-3; TCRdb proposes TRBD2, but this gene call is untestable without DNA. This CDR3 is built from 14 residues.

By frequency, this clonotype registers medium-sized. The genes are TRBV29-1 and TRBJ1-1; TCRdb picks TRBD1, but there is no DNA to check that call. CDR3 length: 16 residues. CDR1 and CDR2 from the germline V gene are SQVTM and ANQGSEA. The CDR3 protein is CSVRRTQQGLNTEAFF.

This clonotype counts as medium-sized by frequency. The chain is built from TRBV6-5 and TRBJ1-2; TCRdb calls TRBD1, which cannot be checked without DNA. Germline V lookup: CDR1 MNHEY, CDR2 SVGAGI. CDR3 size: 14 residues. CDR3 sequence: CASSYSTGGDGYTF.

J is TRBJ2-1 and V is TRBV12-3 or TRBV12-4. This CDR3 is built from 13 residues. The CDR3 loop reads CASSRLGYNEQFF.

The chain couples TRBV12-3 or TRBV12-4 to TRBJ2-4. The CDR3 sequence is 15 residues long. CDR3 loop: CASSGMDGAKNIQYF.

This clonotype ranks as medium-sized (0.01 to 0.1%) in terms of frequency. This chain connects TRBV20-1 to TRBJ2-3; without DNA, the TCRdb call of TRBD2 cannot be checked. Germline V gives CDR1 DFQATT, CDR2 SNEGSKA (reference sequence). The CDR3 is 21 residues long. CDR3 in amino acids: CSARDHRGQASGRDGTDTQYF.

This clonotype counts as medium-sized by frequency. The chain employs TRBV27 and TRBJ2-1; TCRdb's D call of TRBD2 is untestable without DNA. The CDR3 length is 15 residues. From germline, CDR1 is MNHEY and CDR2 SMNVEV (reference sequence). CDR3 amino acids: CASSPSVGAGAEQFF.

This clonotype is identified as medium-sized from frequency. The CDR3 reads CSARDATRTYEQYF. The rearrangement links TRBV20-1 to TRBJ2-7; lacking DNA, the TRBD2 call made by TCRdb goes unchecked. The germline gives CDR1 DFQATT, CDR2 SNEGSKA (reference sequence). This CDR3 region has 14 residues.

V is TRBV6-6 and J is TRBJ2-5. Germline assignment: CDR1 MNHNY and CDR2 SVGAGI (reference sequence). The CDR3 has 15 residues. The CDR3 is CASSYSAGDTETQYF.

V and J are TRBV9 and TRBJ1-6. Germline values: CDR1 SGDLS, CDR2 YYNGEE. This CDR3 is 14 amino acids long. CDR3 residues: CASSAPAGNSPLHF.